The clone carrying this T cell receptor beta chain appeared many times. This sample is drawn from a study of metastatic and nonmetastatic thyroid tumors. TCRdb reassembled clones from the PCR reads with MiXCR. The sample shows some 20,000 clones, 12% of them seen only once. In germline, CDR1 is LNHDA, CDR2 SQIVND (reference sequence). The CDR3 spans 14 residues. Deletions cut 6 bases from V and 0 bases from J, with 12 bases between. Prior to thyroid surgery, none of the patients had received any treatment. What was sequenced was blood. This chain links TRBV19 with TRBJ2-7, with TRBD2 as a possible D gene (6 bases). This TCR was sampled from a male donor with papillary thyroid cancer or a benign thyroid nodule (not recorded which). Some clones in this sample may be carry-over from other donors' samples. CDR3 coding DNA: TGTGCCAGTAGGCCTTCTAGCGACTCCTACGAGCAGTACTTC. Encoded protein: CASRPSSDSYEQYF.